This passage covers 5 T cell receptor beta chains from one sample sequenced in a study of T cell clonotyping in hematopoietic cell transplantation. The method was immunoSEQ multiplex PCR; TCRdb's version includes in-frame clones alone and lacks a portion of them. The sample has about 8,000 clones; roughly 80% are singletons. The sequenced sample was peripheral blood mononuclear cells, obtained 180 days after allogeneic stem cell transplant. The receptors originated from a female patient in her 50s who had an allogeneic stem cell transplant from an unrelated donor, so the T cells may come from the graft donor. Some clones in this sample may be carry-over from other donors' samples.

This chain links TRBV4-2 with TRBJ2-3, with TRBD2 matching 8 bases. Germline V lookup: CDR1 LGHNA, CDR2 YNFKEQ. J gave up 5 bases and V 1 base, and 5 bases lay outside the gene matches. This CDR3 is 15 amino acids long. CDR3 DNA sequence: TGTGCCAGCAGCCAAGGCGAGCGGGGGAGAGATACGCAGTATTTT. Translation gives CASSQGERGRDTQYF.

The genes are TRBV14 and TRBJ1-2; D is unclear. V was shortened by 0 bases and J by 2 bases, with 10 bases between the two germline ends. The CDR3 contains 15 residues. Germline CDR1 and CDR2: SGHDN and FVKESK. CDR3 protein: CASSQDRWGNYGYTF. In DNA form, the CDR3 reads TGTGCCAGCAGCCAAGATCGTTGGGGAAACTATGGCTACACCTTC.

The chain links TRBV6-1 to TRBJ2-1, with 7 bases identical to TRBD2. CDR1 and CDR2 from the germline V gene are MNHNS and SASEGT. The CDR3 has 14 amino acids. V shed 7 bases, J shed 0 bases, and the junction held 3 bases outside the gene matches. The CDR3 region has the DNA TGTGCCAGCACTAGCGGAAGCTCCTACAATGAGCAGTTCTTC. Protein: CASTSGSSYNEQFF.

The rearrangement joins TRBV2 to TRBJ2-3; a weak D match, TRBD2 (6 bases). Trimming shortened V by 2 bases and J by 6 bases, and 12 bases separated the two germline ends. The CDR3 length is 14 residues. Germline values: CDR1 SNHLY, CDR2 FYNNEI. The CDR3, as DNA: TGTGCCAGCAGTGAAATAGCGGTTGGGGATACGCAGTATTTT. Translating it yields CASSEIAVGDTQYF. Drawing the rest from reference TRBV2 and TRBJ2-3, the complete variable domain is EPEVTQTPSHQVTQMGQEVILRCVPISNHLYFYWYRQILGQKVEFLVSFYNNEISEKSEIFDDQFSVERPDGSNFTLKIRSTKLEDSAMYFCASSEIAVGDTQYFGPGTRLTVL.

The rearrangement joins TRBV7-3 to TRBJ2-5; D is undetermined. Trimming removed 5 bases at V and 4 bases at J, with 17 bases between. This CDR3 is built from 15 residues. In germline, CDR1 is SGHTA, CDR2 FQGTGA. CDR3 in amino acids: CASSPTGPNPETQYF. CDR3 nucleotide sequence: TGTGCCAGCAGCCCAACCGGGCCCAACCCAGAGACCCAGTACTTC.